A single T cell receptor beta chain is shown here with its context. As yet, its antigen is unknown. The record originates from a study of graft-versus-host responses after intestinal transplantation. Trimming removed 5 bases at V and 8 bases at J, with 15 bases between. Germline assignment: CDR1 MNHEY and CDR2 SVGAGI. The length of the CDR3 is 13 residues. Measured with immunoSEQ multiplex PCR; TCRdb has only the in-frame clones, and not every one. The table includes approximately 85,000 clones, approximately 90% detected once. The chain is built from TRBV6-5 and TRBJ1-2, with a tentative D call TRBD1 (5 bases). The receptor was isolated from a human donor who was the organ donor for an intestinal transplant. The source was unstimulated CD8+ T cells sorted from spleen or lymph node cells, collected before transplant. As DNA, the CDR3 is TGTGCCAGCAGTCCGGGGACTCTCCTAGGCTACACCTTC. As protein: CASSPGTLLGYTF.